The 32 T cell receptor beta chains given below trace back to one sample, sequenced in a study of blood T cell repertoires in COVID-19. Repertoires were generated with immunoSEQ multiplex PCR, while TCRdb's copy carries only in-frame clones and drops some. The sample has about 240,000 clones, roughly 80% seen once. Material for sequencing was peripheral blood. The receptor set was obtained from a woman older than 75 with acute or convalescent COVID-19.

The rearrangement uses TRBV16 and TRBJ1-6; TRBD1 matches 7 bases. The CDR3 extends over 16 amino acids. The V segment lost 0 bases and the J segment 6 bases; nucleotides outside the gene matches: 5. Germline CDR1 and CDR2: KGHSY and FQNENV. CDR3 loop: CASSQSRSGGNSPLHF. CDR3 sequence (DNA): TGTGCCAGCAGCCAATCTCGATCAGGGGGTAATTCACCCCTCCACTTT.

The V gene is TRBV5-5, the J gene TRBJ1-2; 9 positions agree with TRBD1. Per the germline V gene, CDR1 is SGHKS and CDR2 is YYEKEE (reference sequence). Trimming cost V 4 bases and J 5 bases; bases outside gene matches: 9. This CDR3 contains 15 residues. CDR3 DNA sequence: TGTGCCAGCAGCATTCCGGGACAGGGCCTTTATGGCTACACCTTC. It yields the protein CASSIPGQGLYGYTF. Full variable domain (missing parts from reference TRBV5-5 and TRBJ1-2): DAGVTQSPTHLIKTRGQQVTLRCSPISGHKSVSWYQQVLGQGPQFIFQYYEKEERGRGNFPDRFSARQFPNYSSELNVNALLLGDSALYLCASSIPGQGLYGYTFGSGTRLTVV.

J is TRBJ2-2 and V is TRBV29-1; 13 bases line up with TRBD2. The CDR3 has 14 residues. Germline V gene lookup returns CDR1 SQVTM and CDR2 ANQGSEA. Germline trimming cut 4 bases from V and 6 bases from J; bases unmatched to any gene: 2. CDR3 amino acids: CSVGGLAGAGELFF. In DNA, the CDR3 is TGCAGCGTTGGCGGACTAGCGGGGGCCGGGGAGCTGTTTTTT.

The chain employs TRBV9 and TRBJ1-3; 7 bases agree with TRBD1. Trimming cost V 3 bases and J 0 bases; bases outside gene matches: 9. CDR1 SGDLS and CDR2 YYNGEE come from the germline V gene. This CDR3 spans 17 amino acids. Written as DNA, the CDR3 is TGTGCCAGCAGCGCCAACAGGGGCCTTAACTCTGGAAACACCATATATTTT. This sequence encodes CASSANRGLNSGNTIYF. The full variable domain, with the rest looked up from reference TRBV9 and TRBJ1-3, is DSGVTQTPKHLITATGQRVTLRCSPRSGDLSVYWYQQSLDQGLQFLIQYYNGEERAKGNILERFSAQQFPDLHSELNLSSLELGDSALYFCASSANRGLNSGNTIYFGEGSWLTVV.

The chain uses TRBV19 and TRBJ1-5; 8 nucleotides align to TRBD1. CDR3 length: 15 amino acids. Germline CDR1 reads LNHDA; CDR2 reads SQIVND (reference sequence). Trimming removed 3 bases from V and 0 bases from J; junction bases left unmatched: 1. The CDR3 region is CASSIGTGSNQPQHF. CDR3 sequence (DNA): TGTGCCAGTAGTATTGGGACAGGTAGCAATCAGCCCCAGCATTTT.

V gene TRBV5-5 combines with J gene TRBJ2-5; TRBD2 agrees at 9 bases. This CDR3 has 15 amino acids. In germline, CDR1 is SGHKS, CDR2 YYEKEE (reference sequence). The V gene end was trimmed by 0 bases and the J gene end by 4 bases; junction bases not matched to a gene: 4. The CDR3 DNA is TGTGCCAGCAGCTTGGGCGGGGGGGCCGCAGAGACCCAGTACTTC. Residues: CASSLGGGAAETQYF.

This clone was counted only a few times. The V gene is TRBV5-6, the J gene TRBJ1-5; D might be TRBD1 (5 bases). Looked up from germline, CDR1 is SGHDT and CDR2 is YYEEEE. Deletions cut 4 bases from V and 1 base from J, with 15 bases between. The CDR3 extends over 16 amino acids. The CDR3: CASSTASAGSNQPQHF. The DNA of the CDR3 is TGTGCCAGCAGCACCGCAAGTGCAGGGAGCAATCAGCCCCAGCATTTT.

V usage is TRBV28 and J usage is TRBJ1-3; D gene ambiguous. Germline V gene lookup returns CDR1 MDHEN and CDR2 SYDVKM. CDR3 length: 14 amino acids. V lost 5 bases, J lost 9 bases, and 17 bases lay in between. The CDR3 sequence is CASSIQKAWSTIYF. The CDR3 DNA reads TGTGCCAGCAGTATCCAGAAGGCTTGGAGCACCATATATTTT.

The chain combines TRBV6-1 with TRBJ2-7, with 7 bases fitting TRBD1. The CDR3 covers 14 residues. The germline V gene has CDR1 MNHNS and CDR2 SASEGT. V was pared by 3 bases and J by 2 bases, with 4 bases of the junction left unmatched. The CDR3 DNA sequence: TGTGCCAGCAGTGACCAGACAGGGACCTACGAGCAGTACTTC. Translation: CASSDQTGTYEQYF.

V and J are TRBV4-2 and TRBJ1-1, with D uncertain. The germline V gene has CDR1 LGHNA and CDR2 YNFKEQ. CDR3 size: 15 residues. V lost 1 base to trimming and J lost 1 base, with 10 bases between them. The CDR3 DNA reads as TGTGCCAGCAGCCAAGGGGCGGCGGGGAACACTGAAGCTTTCTTT. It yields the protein CASSQGAAGNTEAFF.

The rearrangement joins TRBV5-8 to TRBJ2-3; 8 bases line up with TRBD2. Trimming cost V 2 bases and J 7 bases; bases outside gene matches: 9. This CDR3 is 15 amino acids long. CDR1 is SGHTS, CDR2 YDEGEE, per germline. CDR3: CASSFNGGALNTQYF. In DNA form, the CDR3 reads TGTGCCAGCAGCTTCAACGGGGGGGCGTTAAATACGCAGTATTTT.

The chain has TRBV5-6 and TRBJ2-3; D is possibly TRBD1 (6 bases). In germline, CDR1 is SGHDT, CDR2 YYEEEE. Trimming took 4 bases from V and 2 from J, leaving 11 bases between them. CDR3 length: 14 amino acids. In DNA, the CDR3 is TGTGCCAGCAGCAGAGGGACATTCACAGATACGCAGTATTTT. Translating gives CASSRGTFTDTQYF. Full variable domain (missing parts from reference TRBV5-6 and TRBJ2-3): DAGVTQSPTHLIKTRGQQVTLRCSPKSGHDTVSWYQQALGQGPQFIFQYYEEEERQRGNFPDRFSGHQFPNYSSELNVNALLLGDSALYLCASSRGTFTDTQYFGPGTRLTVL.

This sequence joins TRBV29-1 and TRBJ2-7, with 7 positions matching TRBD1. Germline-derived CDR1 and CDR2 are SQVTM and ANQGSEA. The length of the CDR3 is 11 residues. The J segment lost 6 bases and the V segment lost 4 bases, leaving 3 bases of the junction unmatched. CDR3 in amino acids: CSVGTGSEQYF. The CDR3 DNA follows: TGCAGCGTTGGGACAGGATCCGAGCAGTACTTC.

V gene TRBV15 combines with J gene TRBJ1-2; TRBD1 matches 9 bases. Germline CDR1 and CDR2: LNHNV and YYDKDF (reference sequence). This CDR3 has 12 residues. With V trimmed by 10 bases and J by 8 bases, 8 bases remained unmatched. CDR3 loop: CAIGQGRRGYTF. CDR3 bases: TGTGCCATCGGACAGGGGAGAAGAGGCTACACCTTC.

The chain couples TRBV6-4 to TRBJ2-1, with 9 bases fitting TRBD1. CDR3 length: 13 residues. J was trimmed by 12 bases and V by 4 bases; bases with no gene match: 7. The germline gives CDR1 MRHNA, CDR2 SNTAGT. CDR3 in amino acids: CASSGWTGVGQFF. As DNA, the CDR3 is TGTGCCAGCAGTGGATGGACAGGGGTTGGGCAGTTCTTC.

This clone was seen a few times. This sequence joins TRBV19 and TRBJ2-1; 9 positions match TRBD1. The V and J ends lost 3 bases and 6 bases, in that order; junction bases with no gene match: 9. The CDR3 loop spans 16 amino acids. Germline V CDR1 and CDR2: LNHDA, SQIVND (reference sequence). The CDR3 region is CASSIKGTGMVNEQFF. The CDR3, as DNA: TGTGCCAGTAGTATTAAGGGGACAGGGATGGTCAATGAGCAGTTCTTC.

The chain's CDR3 is CASSGRGSTEAFF. CDR3 sequence (DNA): TGTGCCAGCAGCGGCCGGGGTTCTACTGAAGCTTTCTTT. This chain links TRBV12-3 or TRBV12-4 with TRBJ1-1; D is undetermined. The CDR3 loop spans 13 amino acids. Trimming took 6 bases from V and 5 from J, leaving 13 bases between them.

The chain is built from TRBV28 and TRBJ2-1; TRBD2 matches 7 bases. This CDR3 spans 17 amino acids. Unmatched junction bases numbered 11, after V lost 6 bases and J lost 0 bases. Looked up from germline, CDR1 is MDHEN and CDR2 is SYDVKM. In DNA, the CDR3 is TGTGCCAGCAGCCCGACTGGGCGGGGGTTCTCCTACAATGAGCAGTTCTTC. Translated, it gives CASSPTGRGFSYNEQFF. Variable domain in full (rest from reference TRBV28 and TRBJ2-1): DVKVTQSSRYLVKRTGEKVFLECVQDMDHENMFWYRQDPGLGLRLIYFSYDVKMKEKGDIPEGYSVSREKKERFSLILESASTNQTSMYLCASSPTGRGFSYNEQFFGPGTRLTVL.

CDR3 nucleotide sequence: TGTGCCAGCAGCGTAGGCGGGGTCCAGCCCCAGCATTTT. This translates into CASSVGGVQPQHF. The chain employs TRBV9 and TRBJ1-5, with D unresolved. The CDR3 totals 13 residues. The V end lost 0 bases, the J end lost 7 bases, and 8 bases lay between the germline ends. CDR1 SGDLS and CDR2 YYNGEE come from the germline V gene. The complete variable domain, with remaining parts taken from reference TRBV9 and TRBJ1-5, reads DSGVTQTPKHLITATGQRVTLRCSPRSGDLSVYWYQQSLDQGLQFLIQYYNGEERAKGNILERFSAQQFPDLHSELNLSSLELGDSALYFCASSVGGVQPQHFGDGTRLSIL.

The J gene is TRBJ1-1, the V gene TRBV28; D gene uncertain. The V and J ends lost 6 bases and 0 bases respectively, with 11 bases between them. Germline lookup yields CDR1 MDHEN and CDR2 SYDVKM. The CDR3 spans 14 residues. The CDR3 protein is CASSRGLMNTEAFF. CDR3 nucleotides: TGTGCCAGCAGCAGAGGGCTCATGAACACTGAAGCTTTCTTT.

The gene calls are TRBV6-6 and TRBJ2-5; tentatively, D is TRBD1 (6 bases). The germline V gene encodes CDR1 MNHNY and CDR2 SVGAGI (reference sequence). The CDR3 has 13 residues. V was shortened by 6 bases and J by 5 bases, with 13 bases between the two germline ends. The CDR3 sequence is CASSAGAVETQYF. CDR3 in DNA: TGTGCCAGCAGCGCAGGGGCAGTGGAGACCCAGTACTTC.

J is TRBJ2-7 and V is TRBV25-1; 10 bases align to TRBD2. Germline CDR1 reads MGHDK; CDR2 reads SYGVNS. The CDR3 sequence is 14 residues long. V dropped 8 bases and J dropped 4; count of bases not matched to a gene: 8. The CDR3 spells CASSRTSGGYEQYF. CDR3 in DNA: TGTGCCAGCTCCCGGACTAGCGGAGGGTACGAGCAGTACTTC.

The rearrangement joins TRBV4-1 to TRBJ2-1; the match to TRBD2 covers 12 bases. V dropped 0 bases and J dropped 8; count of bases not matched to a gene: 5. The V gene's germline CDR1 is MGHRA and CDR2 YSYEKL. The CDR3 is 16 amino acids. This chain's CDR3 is CASSQEASGGAYEQFF. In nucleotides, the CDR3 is TGCGCCAGCAGCCAAGAGGCTAGCGGGGGGGCTTATGAGCAGTTCTTC.

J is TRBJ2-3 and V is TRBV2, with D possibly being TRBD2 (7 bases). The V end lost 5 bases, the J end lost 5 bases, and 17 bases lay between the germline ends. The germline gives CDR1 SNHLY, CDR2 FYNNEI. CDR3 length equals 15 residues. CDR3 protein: CASSSTRGGVDTQYF. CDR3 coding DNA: TGTGCCAGCAGTTCCACTAGGGGGGGGGTAGATACGCAGTATTTT.

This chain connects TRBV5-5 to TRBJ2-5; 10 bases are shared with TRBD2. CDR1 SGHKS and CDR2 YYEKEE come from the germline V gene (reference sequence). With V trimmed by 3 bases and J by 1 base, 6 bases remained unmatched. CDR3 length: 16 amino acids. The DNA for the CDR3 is TGTGCCAGCAGCTGGGGGTCTAGCGGGGGCCAAGAGACCCAGTACTTC. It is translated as CASSWGSSGGQETQYF.

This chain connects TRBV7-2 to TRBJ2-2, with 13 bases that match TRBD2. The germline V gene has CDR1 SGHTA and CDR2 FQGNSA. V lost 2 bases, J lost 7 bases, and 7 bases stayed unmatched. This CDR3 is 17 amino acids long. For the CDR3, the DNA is TGTGCCAGCAGCTTAACCGGGACTAGCGGGGCTAACGGGGAGCTGTTTTTT. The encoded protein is CASSLTGTSGANGELFF.

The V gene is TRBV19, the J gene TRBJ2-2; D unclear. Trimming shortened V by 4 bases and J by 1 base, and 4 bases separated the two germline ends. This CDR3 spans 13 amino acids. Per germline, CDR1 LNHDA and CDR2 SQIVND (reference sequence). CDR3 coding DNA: TGTGCCAGTAGTAAACAGAACACCGGGGAGCTGTTTTTT. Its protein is CASSKQNTGELFF. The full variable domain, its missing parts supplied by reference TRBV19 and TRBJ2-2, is DGGITQSPKYLFRKEGQNVTLSCEQNLNHDAMYWYRQDPGQGLRLIYYSQIVNDFQKGDIAEGYSVSREKKESFPLTVTSAQKNPTAFYLCASSKQNTGELFFGEGSRLTVL.

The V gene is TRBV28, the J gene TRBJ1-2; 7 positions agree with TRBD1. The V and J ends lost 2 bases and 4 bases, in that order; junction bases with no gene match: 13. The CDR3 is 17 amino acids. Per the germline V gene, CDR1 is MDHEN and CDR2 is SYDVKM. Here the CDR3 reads CASSLGPGGVLSYGYTF. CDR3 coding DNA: TGTGCCAGCAGTTTAGGGCCAGGGGGTGTGCTTAGCTATGGCTACACCTTC.

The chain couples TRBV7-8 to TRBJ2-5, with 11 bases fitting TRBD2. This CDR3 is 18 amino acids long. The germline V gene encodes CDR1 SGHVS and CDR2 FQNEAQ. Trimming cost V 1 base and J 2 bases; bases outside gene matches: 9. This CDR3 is CASSLGGLAGGRQETQYF. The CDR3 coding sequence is TGTGCCAGCAGCTTAGGGGGCCTAGCGGGGGGTAGGCAAGAGACCCAGTACTTC.

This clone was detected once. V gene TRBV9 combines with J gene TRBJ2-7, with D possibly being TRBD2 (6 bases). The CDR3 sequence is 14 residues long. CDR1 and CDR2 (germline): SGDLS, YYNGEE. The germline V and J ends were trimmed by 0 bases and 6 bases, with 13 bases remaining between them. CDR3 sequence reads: CASSVELAGREQYF. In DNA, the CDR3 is TGTGCCAGCAGCGTAGAACTAGCTGGACGCGAGCAGTACTTC.

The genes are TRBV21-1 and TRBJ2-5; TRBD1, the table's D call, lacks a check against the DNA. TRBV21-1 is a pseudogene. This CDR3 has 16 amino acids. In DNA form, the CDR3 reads TGTGCCAGCAGCTTAAAGGTCCCAGGGGGAACGGAGACCCAGTACTTC. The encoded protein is CASSLKVPGGTETQYF.

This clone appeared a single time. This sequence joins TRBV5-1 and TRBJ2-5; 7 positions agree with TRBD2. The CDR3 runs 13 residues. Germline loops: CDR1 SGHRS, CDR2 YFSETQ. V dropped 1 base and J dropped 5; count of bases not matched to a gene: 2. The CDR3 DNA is TGCGCCAGCAGCTTGATGGGGGGGGAGACCCAGTACTTC. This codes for CASSLMGGETQYF.